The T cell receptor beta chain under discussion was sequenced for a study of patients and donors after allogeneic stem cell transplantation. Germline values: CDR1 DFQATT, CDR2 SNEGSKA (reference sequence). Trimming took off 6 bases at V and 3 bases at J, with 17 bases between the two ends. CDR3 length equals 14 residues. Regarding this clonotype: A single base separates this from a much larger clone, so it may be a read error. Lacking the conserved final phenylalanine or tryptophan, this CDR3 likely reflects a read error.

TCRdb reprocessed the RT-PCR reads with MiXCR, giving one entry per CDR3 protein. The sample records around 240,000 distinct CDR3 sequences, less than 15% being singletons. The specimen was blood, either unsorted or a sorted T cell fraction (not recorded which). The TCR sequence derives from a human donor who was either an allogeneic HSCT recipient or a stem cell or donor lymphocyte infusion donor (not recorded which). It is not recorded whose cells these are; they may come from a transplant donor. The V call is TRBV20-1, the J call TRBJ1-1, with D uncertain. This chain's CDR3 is CSAPPLGVDTEAFI. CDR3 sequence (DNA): TGCAGTGCCCCACCGCTGGGTGTTGACACTGAAGCTTTCATT.